This TCR beta chain was sequenced in a study of T cell repertoires in cytomegalovirus infection. Study summary: It can be stated that public TCR beta signatures indicated CMV infection as well as a matching HLA type.

MiXCR, run by TCRdb on the reads, gives a single entry per CDR3 protein. The sample has around 140,000 distinct CDR3 sequences, over 30% seen once; the top ten hold roughly half. The V gene's germline CDR1 is SGDLS and CDR2 YYNGEE. The CDR3 extends over 16 amino acids. V was shortened by 0 bases and J by 4 bases, with 15 bases between the two germline ends. Study outcomes and limitations: Pooled public TCR beta family frequency picked out CMV carriers with the relevant HLA. HLA-C-restricted CMV clonotypes gave the most frequent clonotype in two of eight donors.

This clonotype was seen a few times. The antigen remains unidentified. The chain combines TRBV9 with TRBJ2-3; D call uncertain. The clonotype originates from a human donor in good health (CMV status not recorded). Some clones in this sample may be carry-over from other donors' samples. The source was CD8+ T cells from cultured PBMCs, collected from culture after CMV antigen stimulation. CDR3 DNA: TGTGCCAGCAGCGTAGAAGTTTTGGGGTGGGCAGATACGCAGTATTTT. It yields the protein CASSVEVLGWADTQYF.